This T cell receptor beta chain was obtained from a study of blood T cell repertoires in COVID-19. The overall study: Spain, Italy and the United States supplied samples that represented acute and convalescent COVID-19. The analysed material was cDNA or gDNA that came from T cells, B-cell-depleted T cells, or PBMCs.

CDR3 length equals 15 residues. Germline loops: CDR1 SGDLS, CDR2 YYNGEE. Trimming left V 4 bases short and J 8 bases short, with 19 bases between. Participant-reported clinical history was the basis for cohort assignment. Assay: immunoSEQ multiplex PCR; the TCRdb copy retains only in-frame clones and omits some. The sample includes 130,000 or so clones, approximately 84% of them seen just once. Sequenced sample: PBMCs or T cells enriched from blood (not recorded which). The chain couples TRBV9 to TRBJ2-1, with D perhaps matching TRBD2 (6 bases). This clonotype was sampled from a woman aged 45-60 years with acute COVID-19. The CDR3 spells CASSPPAGTGDEQFF. The CDR3 nucleotides read TGTGCCAGCAGCCCACCCGCCGGGACGGGGGATGAGCAGTTCTTC.